This entry concerns a single TCR beta chain. Adult Caucasians living in Nashville, Tennessee made up all of the donors. The data were taken from a study of shared clonotypes between healthy human individuals. Turning to the study itself: Donor ages ranged 18 to 49 years: a couple of women, a few men.

In germline, CDR1 is MDHEN, CDR2 SYDVKM. The CDR3 length is 14 residues. The trim removed 7 bases at V and 9 bases at J, leaving 12 bases unmatched. Assay: immunoSEQ multiplex PCR; the TCRdb copy retains only in-frame clones and omits some. The sample consists of 740,000 or so clones, more than 70% of them appearing once. Sequencing used memory CD4+ T cells sorted from blood. Subset described: CD45RA-negative fraction. The TCR comes from a young woman in good health. The chain couples TRBV28 to TRBJ2-1; 7 nucleotides match TRBD2. Here the CDR3 reads CASTQRDRVGEQFF. The CDR3 nucleotides read TGTGCCAGCACTCAGCGGGATCGGGTTGGTGAGCAGTTCTTC.